The entry below describes one T cell receptor beta chain. In this sample, this clonotype turned up once. No cognate antigen has been identified for it. Base qualities are missing; no much larger clone stands one base away. Just one read gives weak support. The germline V gene provides CDR1 MNHEY and CDR2 SVGEGT. V and J lose 4 bases and 0 bases, and a span of 9 bases separates them. The CDR3 has 14 amino acids, counting the end cysteine and phenylalanine. Solely the CDR3 DNA is kept, with 42 bases framed from the first base. The method behind the library was PCR. Sequenced on an Illumina MiSeq. TCRdb ran its own pipeline on the public reads, namely fastp trimming at Q25 and MiXCR clone calling, and kept in-frame beta chains. Each CDR3 protein gets just one entry, which takes the most common genes and DNA from the rows behind it. In all, the sample holds about 410 distinct CDR3 sequences, and roughly 32% of those were seen once. The top ten constitute roughly 18% of the sample.

This specimen belongs to a study of clonality assessment in lymphoblastic leukemia (dated by TCRdb to 2016 to 2018). The rearrangement combines TRBV6-2 or TRBV6-3 with TRBJ1-2; no confident D gene assignment can be made. This receptor was obtained from a human donor with acute lymphoblastic leukemia. The nucleotide sequence is TGTGCCAGCAGTTTGGACGGACCTAACTATGGCTACACCTTC. It specifies CASSLDGPNYGYTF.